The entry below gives a single T cell receptor beta chain sequence along with its context. These data come from a study of shared T cell receptors in the human thymus. The protocol was immunoSEQ multiplex PCR, while the TCRdb copy is restricted to in-frame clones and leaves out a portion. The data hold some 700,000 clones, with approximately 85% observed a single time. Germline values: CDR1 SGHRS, CDR2 YFSETQ. The V end was cut by 0 bases, the J end by 0 bases, with 12 bases between. The CDR3 runs 16 residues. This sample was also put to use in a study of human thymus T cells. This second study says: Related research found strongly overlapping thymic repertoires in unrelated individuals.

The specimen sequenced was thymocytes. This clonotype was obtained from a girl under two years old with a congenital heart defect. V is TRBV5-1 and J is TRBJ1-1; possibly TRBD1 for D (6 bases). In nucleotides, the CDR3 is TGCGCCAGCAGCTTGGGTGGGGGCCCGATGAACACTGAAGCTTTCTTT. Translation: CASSLGGGPMNTEAFF. Full variable domain (remainder filled in from reference TRBV5-1 and TRBJ1-1): KAGVTQTPRYLIKTRGQQVTLSCSPISGHRSVSWYQQTPGQGLQFLFEYFSETQRNKGNFPGRFSGRQFSNSRSEMNVSTLELGDSALYLCASSLGGGPMNTEAFFGQGTRLTVV.